The 5 T cell receptor beta chains below come from one sample, sequenced in a study of T cell responses to AZD1222 COVID-19 vaccine. Profiling relied on immunoSEQ multiplex PCR, and the TCRdb table lists in-frame clones only, not all of them. The sample has over 130,000 clones, over 90% seen once. The sample in question was peripheral blood, obtained 28 days after the second AZD1222 dose. These receptor sequences come from an adult who received the AZD1222 COVID-19 vaccine.

The rearrangement links TRBV10-3 to TRBJ1-2; D unclear. The V end was cut by 2 bases, the J end by 3 bases, with 4 bases between. Germline lookup yields CDR1 ENHRY and CDR2 SYGVKD. This CDR3 is built from 12 residues. CDR3 in DNA: TGTGCCATCAGTGAGGTAGACTATGGCTACACCTTC. Translation gives CAISEVDYGYTF.

This sequence joins TRBV2 and TRBJ2-5, with D tentatively TRBD1 or TRBD2 (6 bases each). The CDR3 spans 12 residues. Germline V CDR1 and CDR2: SNHLY, FYNNEI. The V gene lost 7 bases and the J gene lost 6 bases, with 12 bases spanning the gap. The chain's CDR3 is CASNRAGKTQYF. The CDR3 nucleotides are TGTGCCAGCAACAGGGCGGGGAAGACCCAGTACTTC.

This rearrangement joins TRBV5-8 to TRBJ1-2; unclear D gene. The germline V gene encodes CDR1 SGHTS and CDR2 YDEGEE. Trimming took off 6 bases at V and 10 bases at J, with 16 bases between the two ends. The CDR3 runs to 12 residues. CDR3 bases: TGTGCCAGCAACGCCAAACAGTCATCCTACACCTTC. Its translation is CASNAKQSSYTF.

J is TRBJ1-1 and V is TRBV28, with 9 bases identical to TRBD1. V was clipped by 3 bases and J by 4 bases; unmatched bases: 6. This CDR3 has 15 residues. CDR1 is MDHEN, CDR2 SYDVKM, per germline. CDR3 sequence (DNA): TGTGCCAGCAGTTTCACAGGGGGCGCAGGCACTGAAGCTTTCTTT. It specifies CASSFTGGAGTEAFF.

CDR3 sequence (DNA): TGTGCCAGCAGCCAAGCTAAAAGTACAGTGCAGTACTTC. Its translation: CASSQAKSTVQYF. The chain links TRBV3-1 (or the pseudogene TRBV3-2) to TRBJ2-7; D not certain. The V and J ends lost 1 base and 9 bases respectively, with 13 bases between them. This CDR3 is 13 amino acids long. Germline assignment: CDR1 LGHDT and CDR2 YNNKEL (reference sequence).